Sequencing of this T cell receptor (beta chain) was carried out in a study of cytomegalovirus exposure and HLA in healthy donors. In the study overall: Samples from HLA-typed donors yielded around 85 million unique TCRs in an early data release.

To note about this clone: No antigen is known for it.

Trimming removed 5 bases from V and 0 bases from J, with 12 bases in between. The CDR3 contains 15 residues. Germline lookup yields CDR1 LNHNV and CDR2 YYDKDF (reference sequence). PCR involved 60 Vbeta and 13 Jbeta primers. Assay: immunoSEQ multiplex PCR; the TCRdb copy retains only in-frame clones and omits some. The repertoire holds 150,000 to 200,000 clones, with more than 70% as singletons. Study-wide results and caveats: Analyses of presence/absence relied on an assumption of roughly uniform sequencing depth across donors.

Sequenced sample: PBMCs. This clonotype was obtained from a man in his late teens or twenties in good health and CMV-seropositive. The gene calls are TRBV15 and TRBJ2-3; D may be TRBD1 (6 bases). The CDR3 is CATSLGAFSTDTQYF. Written as DNA, the CDR3 is TGTGCCACCAGCTTGGGGGCTTTCAGCACAGATACGCAGTATTTT.